The rows below give T cell receptor beta chains drawn from one sample of a study of regulatory T cells in long-lasting Graves disease. TCRdb ran MiXCR on the multiplex PCR reads and lists one entry per CDR3 protein. The table lists approximately 470,000 distinct CDR3 sequences, less than 25% of them singletons, with 7.8% in the top ten. The specimen comprised peripheral blood mononuclear cells (PBMCs), sampled when the disease was refractory, from a patient treated with antithyroid drugs. These receptors all stem from a female donor with Graves disease. The CDR3 runs from the conserved cysteine through the conserved F or W. Each record gives: CDR3 DNA, CDR3 protein, J gene, D gene, CDR3 length, clone size, V gene. A D gene is named only where the DNA matches it firmly. Size values are once, few and many counts, or a class for expanded clones, and some rows have none.

TGTGCCAGCAGCCAAGACAGGAGCCCCTACGAGCAGTACTTC,CASSQDRSPYEQYF,TRBJ2-7,NA,14,NA,TRBV3-2
TGCGCCAGCAGCTTTGTCCCCGGTGCGGACGGCTACACCTTC,CASSFVPGADGYTF,TRBJ1-2,NA,14,NA,TRBV5-1
TGCGCCAGCAGCGAGGGGGCGGACTATGGCTACACCTTC,CASSEGADYGYTF,TRBJ1-2,TRBD1,13,many,TRBV5-1
TGTGCCAGCAGCTTAACAGGGATCCCGTTTGGCTACACCTTC,CASSLTGIPFGYTF,TRBJ1-2,NA,14,NA,TRBV7-2
TGTGCCAGCAGCTTACTTGGGAAGGAGGGCCGCTCCTACGAGCAGTACTTC,CASSLLGKEGRSYEQYF,TRBJ2-7,NA,17,NA,TRBV7-9
TGTGCCAGCAGTCCTAGCAAAGAGACCCAGTACTTC,CASSPSKETQYF,TRBJ2-5,NA,12,many,TRBV6-1
TGTGCCAGCAGTTTTCTCTGGAGGCCGGGAAACACTGAAGCTTTCTTT,CASSFLWRPGNTEAFF,TRBJ1-1,NA,16,NA,TRBV28
TGTGCCAGCAGTAGCCTAGACAGGGGGTACGAGCAGTACTTC,CASSSLDRGYEQYF,TRBJ2-7,TRBD1,14,many,TRBV27
TGCAGTGCTAGCTTAGGACGCGGCTCCTACGAGCAGTACTTC,CSASLGRGSYEQYF,TRBJ2-7,NA,14,many,TRBV20-1
TGTGCCAGCAGTTTACAGACTGAAGCTTTCTTT,CASSLQTEAFF,TRBJ1-1,NA,11,many,TRBV12-3/TRBV12-4
TGTGCCAGCAGCTTGATGGGGGAGAGTGAGGAGACCCAGTACTTC,CASSLMGESEETQYF,TRBJ2-5,NA,15,NA,TRBV5-4
TGCGCCAGCAGCCAAGAGACCGGCTGGGATGAAAAACTGTTTTTT,CASSQETGWDEKLFF,TRBJ1-4,NA,15,NA,TRBV4-1
TGCAGTGCCCCGGGCACCCTTAGCGGCCCTAACACCGGGGAGCTGTTTTTT,CSAPGTLSGPNTGELFF,TRBJ2-2,NA,17,many,TRBV20-1
TGCAGTGCCCCGAGGCAGGGGGGCGCGGCGACACCCCAGCATTTT,CSAPRQGGAATPQHF,TRBJ1-5,TRBD1,15,many,TRBV20-1
TGCGCCAGCAGCCAAGCTCGCGGAGCTACCTACGAGCAGTACTTC,CASSQARGATYEQYF,TRBJ2-7,NA,15,NA,TRBV4-1
TGTGCCAGCAGCCAAGTCGAAGGGAAAGAGAACACTGAAGCTTTCTTT,CASSQVEGKENTEAFF,TRBJ1-1,NA,16,many,TRBV3-1
TGTGCCAGTAGTACATCGTACAGGGGAGTCACAGATACGCAGTATTTT,CASSTSYRGVTDTQYF,TRBJ2-3,TRBD1,16,few,TRBV19
TGCGCCAGCAGCTTGCGGAGACAGGGTCCGTACGAGCAGTACTTC,CASSLRRQGPYEQYF,TRBJ2-7,TRBD1,15,few,TRBV5-1
TGTGCCAGCAGTAGCTCGATTCGCCTGGCGGGGGTCAATCAGCCCCAGCATTTT,CASSSSIRLAGVNQPQHF,TRBJ1-5,NA,18,few,TRBV7-9
TGTGCCAGCAGTTACTCGTCATTAGCGGGAGATGTAAGCGTCAAAAACATTCAGTACTTC,CASSYSSLAGDVSVKNIQYF,TRBJ2-4,TRBD2,20,few,TRBV6-5
TGTGCCATCAGTGAGAGGGGGGGGACAGGGGGCACTGAAGCTTTCTTT,CAISERGGTGGTEAFF,TRBJ1-1,TRBD1,16,NA,TRBV10-3
TGCAGCGTTGAAGGGGGCCGGACCGGGGAGCTGTTTTTT,CSVEGGRTGELFF,TRBJ2-2,NA,13,NA,TRBV29-1
TGTGCCAGTAGTATTAACCTGGGTCAGCCCCAGCATTTT,CASSINLGQPQHF,TRBJ1-5,NA,13,many,TRBV19
TGTGCCAGCTCACCAATCGGACCTGGAAACACCATATATTTT,CASSPIGPGNTIYF,TRBJ1-3,NA,14,NA,TRBV18
TGTGCCAGCAGTTTGACCAGGGTTTCGAACATTCAGTACTTC,CASSLTRVSNIQYF,TRBJ2-4,NA,14,many,TRBV28
TGTGCCAGCACGGGGTCGGGGGAGGACGAGCAGTACTTC,CASTGSGEDEQYF,TRBJ2-7,NA,13,many,TRBV5-6
TGTGCCAGCAGTCCATCAGCGGGAGGCTCCTACGAGCAGTACTTC,CASSPSAGGSYEQYF,TRBJ2-7,TRBD2,15,many,TRBV28
TGTGCCACCAGCAGAGTTCGGGGGAACACTGAAGCTTTCTTT,CATSRVRGNTEAFF,TRBJ1-1,NA,14,many,TRBV15
TGTGCCAGCAGTGAATGGTTGGGACAGGCGAACACTGAAGCTTTCTTT,CASSEWLGQANTEAFF,TRBJ1-1,TRBD1,16,many,TRBV6-1
TGTGCCAGCAGTTTTACAGGTTTCTCTGGGGCCAACGTCCTGACTTTC,CASSFTGFSGANVLTF,TRBJ2-6,NA,16,NA,TRBV28
TGCAGTGCTAGAAACTTAGCGGGAGGAGAGACCCAGTACTTC,CSARNLAGGETQYF,TRBJ2-5,TRBD2,14,many,TRBV20-1
TGTGCCAGCAGACCGACAGGGTTAAAGACCCAGTACTTC,CASRPTGLKTQYF,TRBJ2-5,TRBD1,13,many,TRBV12-3/TRBV12-4
TGTGCCAGCAGCTTTAGGACCCCAGCGAACACCGGGGAGCTGTTTTTT,CASSFRTPANTGELFF,TRBJ2-2,NA,16,few,TRBV7-2
TGCGCCAGCAGCCACCCGACGGAATACTACGAGCAGTACTTC,CASSHPTEYYEQYF,TRBJ2-7,NA,14,NA,TRBV5-1
TGTGCCAGCAGCCGAGTAGCGGGAGTGGTCGGGGAGCTGTTTTTT,CASSRVAGVVGELFF,TRBJ2-2,TRBD2,15,NA,TRBV7-3
TGTGCCAGCTCAGCAACACAGGGGAACACTGAAGCTTTCTTT,CASSATQGNTEAFF,TRBJ1-1,NA,14,many,TRBV18
TGTGCCAGCACCACCGGGACTAGCGGGAATGAGCAGTTCTTC,CASTTGTSGNEQFF,TRBJ2-1,TRBD2,14,once,TRBV2
TGTGCCAGCAGCACACGACAGGCCGGAGGTACTGAAGCTTTCTTT,CASSTRQAGGTEAFF,TRBJ1-1,NA,15,many,TRBV7-8